A single sample is the source of the 13 T cell receptor beta chains below, sequenced in a study of response to subunit inactivated influenza vaccine. TCRdb reprocessed the RT-PCR reads with MiXCR, giving one entry per CDR3 protein. Counted here are around 530,000 distinct CDR3 sequences, about 12% occurring once; the ten biggest clones make up roughly 10%. The sequencing here drew on PBMCs from blood, taken on the day of vaccination. Receptors were obtained from a man aged 45-65 years who received an inactivated influenza vaccine.

This clonotype was counted a few times. The rearrangement links TRBV5-1 to TRBJ1-1; D call uncertain. CDR1 SGHRS and CDR2 YFSETQ come from the germline V gene. Trimming left V 2 bases short and J 3 bases short, with 8 bases between. The CDR3 length is 13 residues. CDR3 DNA: TGCGCCAGCAGCTTCGACGGAGACACTGAAGCTTTCTTT. This encodes CASSFDGDTEAFF.

This chain joins TRBV7-2 and TRBJ1-5, with D uncertain. CDR3 length: 15 amino acids. V shed 1 base and J shed 0 bases, with 7 bases lying between them. Germline-derived CDR1 and CDR2 are SGHTA and FQGNSA. CDR3 coding DNA: TGTGCCAGCAGCTTAGGAGACACTAGCAATCAGCCCCAGCATTTT. Amino acid sequence: CASSLGDTSNQPQHF.

The chain uses TRBV6-2 or TRBV6-3 and TRBJ2-7, with D tentatively TRBD2 (5 bases). Germline V CDR1 and CDR2: MNHEY, SVGEGT. Trimming took 4 bases from V and 2 from J, leaving 12 bases between them. The CDR3 consists of 14 residues. The CDR3: CASSLTGIPYEQYF. The CDR3 DNA reads as TGTGCCAGCAGTTTAACCGGGATCCCCTACGAGCAGTACTTC.

The J gene is TRBJ2-1, the V gene TRBV5-4; 14 nucleotides match TRBD2. Germline CDR1 is SGHNT and CDR2 is YYREEE (reference sequence). The CDR3 has 17 residues. V lost 4 bases to trimming and J lost 7 bases; unmatched junction nucleotides: 10. The CDR3 bases are TGTGCCAGCAGCCCCCAAGGGACTAGCGGGGGTGTAAATGAGCAGTTCTTC. Protein product: CASSPQGTSGGVNEQFF.

This sequence joins TRBV24-1 and TRBJ2-1; possibly TRBD2 for D (5 bases). Trimming removed 4 bases at V and 11 bases at J, with 8 bases between. Germline V gene data show CDR1 as KGHDR and CDR2 as SFDVKD. This CDR3 is 11 amino acids long. The CDR3 protein is CATSEFGKQFF. In nucleotides, the CDR3 is TGTGCCACCAGTGAATTCGGGAAGCAGTTCTTC.

The sample holds a few counts of this clonotype. This chain joins TRBV7-1 and TRBJ1-5; D not resolved. TRBV7-1 is treated as an ORF (open reading frame) with a function not yet certain. This CDR3 is built from 22 residues. V was trimmed by 3 bases and J by 3 bases, leaving 33 bases between them. CDR3 residues: CASSSRPRTYGGMLGSNQPQHF. CDR3 in DNA: TGTGCCAGCAGCTCCCGGCCGAGGACGTACGGAGGAATGTTGGGGTCCAATCAGCCCCAGCATTTT.

The CDR3 spells CASRSGTSGAYEQYF. The CDR3 nucleotides read TGTGCCAGCAGGTCAGGGACTAGCGGCGCCTACGAGCAGTACTTC. The chain uses TRBV12-3 or TRBV12-4 and TRBJ2-7; 11 bases match TRBD2. The CDR3 is made up of 15 amino acids. V was clipped by 6 bases and J by 2 bases; unmatched bases: 6.

To note about this clonotype: The junction does not match germline at one end; this may be a read error. The rearrangement joins TRBV6-5 to TRBJ2-4; 7 nucleotides agree with TRBD1. The germline gives CDR1 MNHEY, CDR2 SVGAGI. The CDR3 is made up of 14 amino acids. The DNA for the CDR3 is TGCGCCAGCAGTTACTACGGGACAGCAAACATTCAGTACTTC. Amino acid sequence: CASSYYGTANIQYF.

This chain connects TRBV12-3 or TRBV12-4 to TRBJ1-3, with TRBD1 matching over 7 bases. J lost 2 bases, V lost 5 bases, and 12 bases had no gene match. This CDR3 contains 17 residues. CDR3: CASSQGTVKHPGNTIYF. The DNA of the CDR3 is TGTGCCAGCAGTCAGGGGACAGTGAAACATCCTGGAAACACCATATATTTT.

The table lists this clonotype with many counts. The chain is built from TRBV6-1 and TRBJ1-6, with TRBD1 identical over 7 bases. Per germline, CDR1 MNHNS and CDR2 SASEGT. The CDR3 consists of 15 residues. V trimming: 6 bases; J trimming: 5 bases; junction bases outside the gene matches: 7. CDR3 nucleotide sequence: TGTGCCAGCAGACTCACAGGGGACAATAATTCACCCCTCCACTTT. Protein sequence: CASRLTGDNNSPLHF.

This clonotype was seen more than once but under ten times. CDR3 bases: TGTGCCAGCAGCCAGCTGTCGGCCGGGGAGCTGTTTTTT. Its protein is CASSQLSAGELFF. J is TRBJ2-2 and V is TRBV7-2; D remains ambiguous. CDR3 length equals 13 residues. Germline CDR1 SGHTA, CDR2 FQGNSA. Deletions cut 5 bases from V and 6 bases from J, with 10 bases between.

This clonotype was detected a few times. J is TRBJ2-2 and V is TRBV6-2 or TRBV6-3; D might be TRBD2 (5 bases). Germline values: CDR1 MNHEY, CDR2 SVGEGT. Deletions cut 8 bases from V and 0 bases from J, with 16 bases between. The CDR3 consists of 16 residues. This chain's CDR3 is CASLRATGTNTGELFF. The CDR3 region has the DNA TGTGCCAGCCTACGGGCCACCGGGACGAACACCGGGGAGCTGTTTTTT.

Ten or more counts support this clonotype. The chain is built from TRBV4-3 and TRBJ2-5, with D perhaps TRBD1 (5 bases). Per germline, CDR1 LGHNA and CDR2 YSLEER. V was clipped by 0 bases and J by 14 bases, with 16 bases between them. The CDR3 sequence is 13 residues long. The CDR3 here is CASSQDLRTIRYF. The CDR3 DNA reads as TGCGCCAGCAGCCAAGACTTAAGGACAATCCGATACTTC.